A single sample gave rise to the 14 T cell receptor beta chains below, sequenced in a study of a mutant IDH1 vaccine in newly diagnosed glioma. Regarding time point: week 5, during vaccination. With topical imiquimod, each dose of the vaccine consisted of 300 ug of mutant IDH1 20-mer peptide. Generated by immunoSEQ multiplex PCR, the TCRdb table keeps only in-frame clones and is missing some. Of fewer than 100,000 clones in the sample, around 90% were seen once. These receptors are not linked to any known antigen. The input for sequencing was PBMCs, taken from a glioma patient whose treatment included an IDH1 peptide vaccine. These TCRs come from a woman in her fifties or sixties with glioma.

The V gene is TRBV6-1, the J gene TRBJ2-7, with a tentative D call TRBD1 (6 bases). This CDR3 contains 14 residues. V lost 7 bases and J lost 3, with 16 bases in between. The V gene's germline CDR1 is MNHNS and CDR2 SASEGT. CDR3 nucleotides: TGTGCCAGCATCGGCCCGGACAGAAGCTACGAGCAGTACTTC. It encodes CASIGPDRSYEQYF.

The rearrangement links TRBV10-3 to TRBJ2-1; 9 nucleotides line up with TRBD2. The CDR3 totals 15 residues. The V gene end was trimmed by 10 bases and the J gene end by 6 bases; junction bases not matched to a gene: 13. Germline CDR1 is ENHRY and CDR2 is SYGVKD. The CDR3 DNA reads TGTGCCACTACTTCCGGGACTAGCTACGTCAATGAGCAGTTCTTC. It yields the protein CATTSGTSYVNEQFF.

This clone was seen a few times. V and J are TRBV9 and TRBJ1-5, with 7 bases fitting TRBD1. This CDR3 spans 15 amino acids. V gave up 4 bases and J gave up 5 bases; unmatched junction bases: 9. Germline V gene sequence: CDR1 SGDLS, CDR2 YYNGEE. The CDR3 reads CASSIGAGGDQPQHF. CDR3 sequence (DNA): TGTGCCAGCAGCATAGGGGCAGGGGGGGATCAGCCCCAGCATTTT.

This clone turned up a few times. V and J are TRBV27 and TRBJ1-5; no definite D call. The CDR3 runs 13 residues. CDR1 MNHEY and CDR2 SMNVEV come from the germline V gene (reference sequence). V lost 4 bases to trimming and J lost 5 bases, with 9 bases between them. The DNA of the CDR3 is TGTGCCAGCAGTTCCACTCGCCATCAGCCCCAGCATTTT. The encoded protein is CASSSTRHQPQHF.

The CDR3 sequence is CASSSRAPRYTF. In DNA, the CDR3 is TGTGCCAGCTCCTCCCGGGCTCCTCGCTACACCTTC. V gene TRBV2 combines with J gene TRBJ1-2; D call uncertain. Trimming took 8 bases from V and 9 from J, leaving 16 bases between them. Germline V lookup: CDR1 SNHLY, CDR2 FYNNEI. The CDR3 has 12 residues.

The chain combines TRBV7-2 with TRBJ2-3; 7 bases line up with TRBD2. The CDR3 is made up of 15 amino acids. J was trimmed by 2 bases and V by 3 bases; bases with no gene match: 5. The germline gives CDR1 SGHTA, CDR2 FQGNSA. DNA of the CDR3: TGTGCCAGCAGCTTCACTAGCGCGCACACAGATACGCAGTATTTT. It specifies CASSFTSAHTDTQYF.

V gene TRBV10-2 combines with J gene TRBJ1-3; unclear D gene. Germline V gene data show CDR1 as WSHSY and CDR2 as SAAADI. The CDR3 covers 14 residues. The V and J ends lost 0 bases and 8 bases respectively, with 11 bases between them. The CDR3 DNA reads TGCGCCAGCAGTGAGTCGAGTAGATTACACACCATATATTTT. Its protein product is CASSESSRLHTIYF.

The CDR3 DNA sequence: TGTGCCAGCAGTTACTCCCTTGAGACCCAGTACTTC. Translation: CASSYSLETQYF. The rearrangement joins TRBV6-6 to TRBJ2-5; D is undetermined. The CDR3 spans 12 residues. Trimming took 0 bases from V and 5 from J, leaving 4 bases between them. Germline CDR1 and CDR2: MNHNY and SVGAGI (reference sequence).

The V call is TRBV28, the J call TRBJ2-3; D is tentatively TRBD1 or TRBD2 (5 bases each). This CDR3 is built from 16 residues. With 2 bases removed from V and 1 base from J, the gap between germline ends came to 13 bases. The germline gives CDR1 MDHEN, CDR2 SYDVKM. The CDR3: CASSLAWGMGTDTQYF. Here the CDR3 DNA reads TGTGCCAGCAGTTTAGCGTGGGGGATGGGCACAGATACGCAGTATTTT.

The chain uses TRBV5-1 and TRBJ2-7, with D maybe TRBD2 (5 bases). The V end was cut by 4 bases, the J end by 5 bases, with 13 bases between. The germline V gene has CDR1 SGHRS and CDR2 YFSETQ. CDR3 length equals 13 residues. As DNA, the CDR3 is TGCGCCAGCAGCCGGACGTTGAGGGACGAGCAGTACTTC. This gives the protein CASSRTLRDEQYF.

The V gene is TRBV7-9, the J gene TRBJ1-1; D unresolved. V lost 4 bases, J lost 1 base, and 7 bases lay in between. Germline-derived CDR1 and CDR2 are SEHNR and FQNEAQ (reference sequence). The CDR3 extends over 13 amino acids. DNA of the CDR3: TGTGCCAGCAGCTCCCCGAGGAACACTGAAGCTTTCTTT. Translating gives CASSSPRNTEAFF. The complete variable domain, with remaining parts taken from reference TRBV7-9 and TRBJ1-1, reads DTGVSQNPRHKITKRGQNVTFRCDPISEHNRLYWYRQTLGQGPEFLTYFQNEAQLEKSRLLSDRFSAERPKGSFSTLEIQRTEQGDSAMYLCASSSPRNTEAFFGQGTRLTVV.

Here the CDR3 reads CASSFDSSYEQYF. CDR3 nucleotide sequence: TGTGCCAGCAGCTTTGACAGCTCCTACGAGCAGTACTTC. The chain combines TRBV7-3 with TRBJ2-7, with D tentatively TRBD1 (5 bases). The ends were cut back, 3 bases at V and 0 bases at J, with 6 bases in the middle. The CDR3 spans 13 residues. The germline V gene encodes CDR1 SGHTA and CDR2 FQGTGA.

The chain combines TRBV14 with TRBJ2-5; 12 bases align to TRBD2. The length of the CDR3 is 15 residues. Germline V gene sequence: CDR1 SGHDN, CDR2 FVKESK. With V trimmed by 6 bases and J by 5 bases, 7 bases remained unmatched. CDR3 DNA: TGTGCCAGCAGACGGACTAGCGGGACCTGGGAGACCCAGTACTTC. The encoded protein is CASRRTSGTWETQYF.

V is TRBV10-3 and J is TRBJ1-6, with D hard to call. Germline CDR1 and CDR2: ENHRY and SYGVKD. The CDR3 has 19 residues. Trimming shortened V by 2 bases and J by 0 bases, and 17 bases separated the two germline ends. CDR3 sequence: CAISEGPWAGSSYNSPLHF. CDR3 in DNA: TGTGCCATCAGTGAGGGGCCTTGGGCGGGAAGCTCCTATAATTCACCCCTCCACTTT.